The clone carrying this TCR beta chain was counted at least ten times. Its antigen remains unidentified. Constant-region reverse primers amplified full-length variable regions, followed by semi-nested Nested Universal Primer A PCR. TCRdb re-derived calls from the 5' RACE reads in MiXCR, one entry per CDR3 protein. The table records 50,000 to 65,000 distinct CDR3 sequences, around 21% of them present only once. General observations from the study: Larger-cohort validation covered only one TCR beta V-J rearrangement. Tumor Treg TCRs overlapped most with tumor naive CD4+ cells. The TCR gene usage of tumor memory CD4+ T cells clustered together with blood and lymph node memory CD4+ cells and with lymph node naive CD4+ cells.

In germline, CDR1 is SGHRS, CDR2 YFSETQ. The CDR3 covers 15 residues. J was trimmed by 2 bases and V by 4 bases; bases with no gene match: 4. Tregs were sorted as CD4+CD25+CD127-/low cells. The sequence was obtained from a female donor with breast cancer. What was sequenced was tumor-infiltrating Tregs sorted from the breast tumor. V gene TRBV5-1 combines with J gene TRBJ2-7; 12 nucleotides line up with TRBD2. This CDR3 reads CASSPTSGRTYEQYF. CDR3 in DNA: TGCGCCAGCAGCCCGACTAGCGGGAGAACCTACGAGCAGTACTTC.